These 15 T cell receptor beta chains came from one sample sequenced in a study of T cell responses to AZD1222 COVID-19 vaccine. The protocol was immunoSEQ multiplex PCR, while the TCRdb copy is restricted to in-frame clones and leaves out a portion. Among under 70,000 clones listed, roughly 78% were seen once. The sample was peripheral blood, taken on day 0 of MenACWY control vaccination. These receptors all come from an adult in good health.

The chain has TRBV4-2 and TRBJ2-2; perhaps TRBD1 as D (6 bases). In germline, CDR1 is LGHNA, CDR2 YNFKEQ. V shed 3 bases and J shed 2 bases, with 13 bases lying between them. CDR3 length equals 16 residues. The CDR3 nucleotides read TGTGCCAGCAGCCAGGATTCCAGGGGTAACACCGGGGAGCTGTTTTTT. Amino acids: CASSQDSRGNTGELFF.

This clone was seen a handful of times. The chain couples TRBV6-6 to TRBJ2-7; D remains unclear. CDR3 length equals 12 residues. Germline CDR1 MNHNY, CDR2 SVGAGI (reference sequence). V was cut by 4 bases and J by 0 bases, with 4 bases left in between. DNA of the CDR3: TGTGCCAGCAGTTTACACTCCTACGAGCAGTACTTC. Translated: CASSLHSYEQYF.

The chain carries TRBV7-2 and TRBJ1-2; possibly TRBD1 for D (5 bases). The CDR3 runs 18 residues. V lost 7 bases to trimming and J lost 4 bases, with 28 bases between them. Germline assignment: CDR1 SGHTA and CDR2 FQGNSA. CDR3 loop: CASTSGTDLLGRSYGYTF. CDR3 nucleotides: TGTGCCAGCACCTCTGGGACGGATCTTCTAGGGCGGTCCTATGGCTACACCTTC.

The CDR3 nucleotides are TGTGCCAGCAGCGTAGGTCTTAGGACAGAGCAGTACTTC. Protein: CASSVGLRTEQYF. The chain combines TRBV9 with TRBJ2-7, with D possibly matching TRBD1 (5 bases). The CDR3 has 13 amino acids. V lost 0 bases and J 7 bases, leaving 11 bases between the germline ends. Germline V lookup: CDR1 SGDLS, CDR2 YYNGEE.

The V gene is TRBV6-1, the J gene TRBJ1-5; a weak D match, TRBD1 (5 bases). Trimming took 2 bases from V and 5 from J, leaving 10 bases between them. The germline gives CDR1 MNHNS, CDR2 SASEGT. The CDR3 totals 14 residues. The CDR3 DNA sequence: TGTGCCAGCAGTGAATTCGGGGCGTATCAGCCCCAGCATTTT. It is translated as CASSEFGAYQPQHF.

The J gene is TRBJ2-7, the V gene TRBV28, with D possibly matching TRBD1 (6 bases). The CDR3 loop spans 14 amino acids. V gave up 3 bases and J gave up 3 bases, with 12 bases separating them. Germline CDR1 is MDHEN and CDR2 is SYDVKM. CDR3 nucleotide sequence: TGTGCCAGCAGTTTTTGGGACACCTACTACGAGCAGTACTTC. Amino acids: CASSFWDTYYEQYF.

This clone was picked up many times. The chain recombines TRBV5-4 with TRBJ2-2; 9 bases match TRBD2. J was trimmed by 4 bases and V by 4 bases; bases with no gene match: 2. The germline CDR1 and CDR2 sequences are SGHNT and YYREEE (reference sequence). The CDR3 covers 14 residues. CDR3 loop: CASSLAGPTGELFF. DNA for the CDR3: TGTGCCAGCAGCCTAGCGGGGCCCACCGGGGAGCTGTTTTTT.

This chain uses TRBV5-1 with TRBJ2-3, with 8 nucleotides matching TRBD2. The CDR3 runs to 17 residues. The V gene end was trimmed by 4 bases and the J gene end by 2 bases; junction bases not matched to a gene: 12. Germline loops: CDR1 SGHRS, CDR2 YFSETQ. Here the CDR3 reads CASSPLGAGGTTDTQYF. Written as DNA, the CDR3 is TGCGCCAGCAGCCCCCTCGGGGCGGGGGGTACCACAGATACGCAGTATTTT.

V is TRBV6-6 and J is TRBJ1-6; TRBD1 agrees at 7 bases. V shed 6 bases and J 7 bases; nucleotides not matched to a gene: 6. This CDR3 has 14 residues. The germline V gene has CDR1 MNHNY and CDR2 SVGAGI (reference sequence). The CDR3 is CASRPEGQNSPLHF. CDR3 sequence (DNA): TGTGCCAGCAGACCTGAGGGACAGAATTCACCCCTCCACTTT.

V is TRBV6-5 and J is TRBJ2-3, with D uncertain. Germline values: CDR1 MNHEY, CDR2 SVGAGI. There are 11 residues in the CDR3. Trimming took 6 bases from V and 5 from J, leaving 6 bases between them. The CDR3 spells CASRFQDTQYF. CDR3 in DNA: TGTGCCAGCAGGTTTCAAGATACGCAGTATTTT.

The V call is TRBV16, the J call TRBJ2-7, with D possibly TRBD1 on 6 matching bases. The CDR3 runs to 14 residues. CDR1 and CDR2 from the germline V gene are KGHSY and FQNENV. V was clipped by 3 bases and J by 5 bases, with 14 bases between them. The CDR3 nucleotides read TGTGCCAGCAGCCACCACAGGGCGGTCCACGAGCAGTACTTC. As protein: CASSHHRAVHEQYF.

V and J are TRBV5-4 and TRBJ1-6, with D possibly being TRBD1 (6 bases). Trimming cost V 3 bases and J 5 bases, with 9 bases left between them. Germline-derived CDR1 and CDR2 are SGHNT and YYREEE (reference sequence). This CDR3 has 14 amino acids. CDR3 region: CASSWDIDNSPLHF. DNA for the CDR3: TGTGCCAGCAGCTGGGACATCGATAATTCACCCCTCCACTTT.

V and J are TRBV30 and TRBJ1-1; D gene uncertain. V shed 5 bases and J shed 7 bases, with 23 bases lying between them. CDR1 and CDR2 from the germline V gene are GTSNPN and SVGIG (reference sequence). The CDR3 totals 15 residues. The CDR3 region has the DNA TGTGCCTGGTCACCAGACGGAGTTATGGGCGGTGAAGCTTTCTTT. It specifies CAWSPDGVMGGEAFF.

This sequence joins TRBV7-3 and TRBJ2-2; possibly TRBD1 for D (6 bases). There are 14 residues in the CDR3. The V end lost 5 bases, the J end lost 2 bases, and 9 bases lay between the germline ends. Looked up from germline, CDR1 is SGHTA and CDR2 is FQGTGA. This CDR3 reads CASSPGHNTGELFF. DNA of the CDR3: TGTGCCAGCAGCCCGGGACATAACACCGGGGAGCTGTTTTTT.

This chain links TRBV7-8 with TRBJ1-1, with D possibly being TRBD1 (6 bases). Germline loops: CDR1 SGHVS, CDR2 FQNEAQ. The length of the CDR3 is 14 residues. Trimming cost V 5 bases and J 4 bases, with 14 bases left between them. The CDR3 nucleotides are TGTGCCAGCAGCCGAAGTAGGGGGAGCACTGAAGCTTTCTTT. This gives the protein CASSRSRGSTEAFF.